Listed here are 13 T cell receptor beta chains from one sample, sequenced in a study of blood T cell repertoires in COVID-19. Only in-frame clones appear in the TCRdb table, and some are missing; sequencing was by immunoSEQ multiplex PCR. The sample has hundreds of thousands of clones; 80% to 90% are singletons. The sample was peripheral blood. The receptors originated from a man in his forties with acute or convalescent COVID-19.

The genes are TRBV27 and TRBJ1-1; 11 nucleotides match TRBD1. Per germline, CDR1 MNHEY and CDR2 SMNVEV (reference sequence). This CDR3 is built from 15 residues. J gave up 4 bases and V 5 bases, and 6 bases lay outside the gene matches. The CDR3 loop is CASSPGQGAVTEAFF. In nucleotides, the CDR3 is TGTGCCAGCAGTCCTGGACAGGGGGCGGTCACTGAAGCTTTCTTT.

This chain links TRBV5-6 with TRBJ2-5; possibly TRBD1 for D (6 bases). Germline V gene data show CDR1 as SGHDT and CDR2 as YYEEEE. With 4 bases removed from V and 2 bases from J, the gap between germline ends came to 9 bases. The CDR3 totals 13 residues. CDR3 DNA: TGTGCCAGCAGCCACAGGGTGCAAGAGACCCAGTACTTC. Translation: CASSHRVQETQYF.

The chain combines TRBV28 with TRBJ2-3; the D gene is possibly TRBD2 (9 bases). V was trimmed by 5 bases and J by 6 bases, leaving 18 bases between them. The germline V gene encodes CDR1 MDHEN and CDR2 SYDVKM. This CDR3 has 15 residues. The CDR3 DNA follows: TGTGCCAGCAGTCGGAGCGGGAGGACAGGGGATACGCAGTATTTT. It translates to CASSRSGRTGDTQYF.

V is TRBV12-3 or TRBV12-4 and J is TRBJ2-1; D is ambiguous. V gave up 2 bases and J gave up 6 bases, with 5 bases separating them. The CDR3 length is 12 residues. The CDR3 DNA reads TGTGCCAGCAGTTTATCGGTCAATGAGCAGTTCTTC. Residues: CASSLSVNEQFF.

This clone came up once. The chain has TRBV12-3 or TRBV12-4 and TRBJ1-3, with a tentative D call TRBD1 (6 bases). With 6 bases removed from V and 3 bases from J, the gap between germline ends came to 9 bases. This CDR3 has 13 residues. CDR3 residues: CASSGQRGNTIYF. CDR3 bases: TGTGCCAGCAGCGGACAGCGTGGAAACACCATATATTTT.

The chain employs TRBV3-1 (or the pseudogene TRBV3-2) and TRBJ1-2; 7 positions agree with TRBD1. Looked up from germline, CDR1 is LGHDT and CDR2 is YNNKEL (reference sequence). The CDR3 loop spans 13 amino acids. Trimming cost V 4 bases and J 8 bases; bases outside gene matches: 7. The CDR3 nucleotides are TGTGCCAGCAGCCCCTTGACAGGGATCGGCTACACCTTC. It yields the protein CASSPLTGIGYTF.

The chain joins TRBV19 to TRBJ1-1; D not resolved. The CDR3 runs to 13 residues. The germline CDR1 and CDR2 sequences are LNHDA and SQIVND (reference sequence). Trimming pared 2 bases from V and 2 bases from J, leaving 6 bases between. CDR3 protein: CASSITVNTEAFF. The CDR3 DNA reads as TGTGCCAGTAGTATAACGGTTAACACTGAAGCTTTCTTT.

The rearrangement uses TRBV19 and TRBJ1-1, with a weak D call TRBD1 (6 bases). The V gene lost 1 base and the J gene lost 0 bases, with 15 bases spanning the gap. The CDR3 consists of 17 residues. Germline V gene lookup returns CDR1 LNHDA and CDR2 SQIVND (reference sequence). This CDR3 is CASSIGERQDLNTEAFF. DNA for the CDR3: TGTGCCAGTAGTATAGGCGAGAGACAGGATTTGAACACTGAAGCTTTCTTT.

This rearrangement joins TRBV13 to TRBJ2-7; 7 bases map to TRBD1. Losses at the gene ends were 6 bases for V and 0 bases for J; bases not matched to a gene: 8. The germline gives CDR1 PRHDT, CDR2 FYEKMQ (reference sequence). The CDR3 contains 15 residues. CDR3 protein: CASSYGTDFSYEQYF. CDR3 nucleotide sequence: TGTGCCAGCAGTTACGGGACAGATTTCTCCTACGAGCAGTACTTC.

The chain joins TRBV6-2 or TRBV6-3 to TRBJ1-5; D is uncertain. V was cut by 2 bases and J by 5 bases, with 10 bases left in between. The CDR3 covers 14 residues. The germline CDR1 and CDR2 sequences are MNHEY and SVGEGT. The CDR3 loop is CASSYPGYYQPQHF. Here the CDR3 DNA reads TGTGCCAGCAGTTACCCCGGGTATTATCAGCCCCAGCATTTT.

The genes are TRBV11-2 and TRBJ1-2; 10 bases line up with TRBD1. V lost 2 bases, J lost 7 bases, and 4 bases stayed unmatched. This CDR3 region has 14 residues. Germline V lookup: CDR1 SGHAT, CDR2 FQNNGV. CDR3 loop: CASSLRQGAGGYTF. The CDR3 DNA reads TGTGCCAGCAGCTTAAGACAGGGGGCCGGTGGCTACACCTTC. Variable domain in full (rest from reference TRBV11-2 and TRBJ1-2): EAGVAQSPRYKIIEKRQSVAFWCNPISGHATLYWYQQILGQGPKLLIQFQNNGVVDDSQLPKDRFSAERLKGVDSTLKIQPAKLEDSAVYLCASSLRQGAGGYTFGSGTRLTVV.

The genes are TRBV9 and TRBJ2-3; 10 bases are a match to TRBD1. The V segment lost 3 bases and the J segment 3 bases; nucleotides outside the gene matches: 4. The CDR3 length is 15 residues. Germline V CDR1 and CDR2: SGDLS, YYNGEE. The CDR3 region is CASSAWDRGTDTQYF. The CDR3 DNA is TGTGCCAGCAGCGCGTGGGACAGGGGAACAGATACGCAGTATTTT.

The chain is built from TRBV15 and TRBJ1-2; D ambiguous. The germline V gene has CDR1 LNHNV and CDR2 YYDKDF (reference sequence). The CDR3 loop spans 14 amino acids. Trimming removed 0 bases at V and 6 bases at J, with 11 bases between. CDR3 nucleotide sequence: TGTGCCACCAGCAGAGATATTGCGGGTAATGGCTACACCTTC. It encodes CATSRDIAGNGYTF.